The 30 T cell receptor beta chains given below trace back to one sample, sequenced in a study of blood T cell repertoires in COVID-19. Measured with immunoSEQ multiplex PCR; TCRdb has only the in-frame clones, and not every one. The table includes tens of thousands of clones, more than 75% detected once. Sequenced input: peripheral blood. The receptor source for this set is a woman aged 80 or over with active COVID-19.

The chain joins TRBV7-2 to TRBJ2-1, with unresolved D. CDR3 size: 16 residues. Trimming cost V 5 bases and J 3 bases, with 17 bases left between them. Germline V gene lookup returns CDR1 SGHTA and CDR2 FQGNSA. The CDR3 DNA reads TGTGCCAGCAGCGTTGTCGGGTACCAACGCTACAATGAGCAGTTCTTC. Translated: CASSVVGYQRYNEQFF.

The gene calls are TRBV10-3 and TRBJ2-5; TRBD1 matches 9 bases. Germline values: CDR1 ENHRY, CDR2 SYGVKD. The CDR3 length is 15 residues. V gave up 6 bases and J gave up 0 bases; unmatched junction bases: 5. The CDR3 here is CAISAGTGYQETQYF. The CDR3 DNA reads as TGTGCCATCAGCGCCGGGACAGGGTACCAAGAGACCCAGTACTTC.

J is TRBJ2-7 and V is TRBV5-1, with 10 bases fitting TRBD2. The length of the CDR3 is 14 residues. Trimming took 6 bases from V and 2 from J; bases not matched to a gene: 5. Germline CDR1 is SGHRS and CDR2 is YFSETQ. This CDR3 is CASNPSGSTYEQYF. The CDR3 DNA reads TGCGCCAGCAACCCTAGCGGGAGTACCTACGAGCAGTACTTC.

The rearrangement joins TRBV12-5 to TRBJ2-2; 9 bases map to TRBD1. The CDR3 contains 18 residues. Germline lookup yields CDR1 LGHNT and CDR2 FRNRAP. Trimming at V came to 5 bases and at J to 3 bases, leaving 13 bases not matched to a gene. CDR3 sequence: CASGPQLGRDRDTGELFF. As DNA, the CDR3 is TGTGCTAGTGGTCCCCAATTGGGAAGGGACAGGGACACCGGGGAGCTGTTTTTT.

The chain combines TRBV19 with TRBJ2-2, with TRBD2 matching over 11 bases. Germline-derived CDR1 and CDR2 are LNHDA and SQIVND (reference sequence). This CDR3 has 20 amino acids. After removal of 5 bases from V and 6 bases from J, the junction contained 20 bases not matched to a gene. The CDR3 reads CASSSLAGGPLVRSPGELFF. The CDR3 DNA reads TGTGCCAGTAGTTCCTTAGCGGGAGGGCCTCTTGTTAGGTCCCCCGGGGAGCTGTTTTTT. Full variable domain (outside the CDR3, taken from reference TRBV19 and TRBJ2-2): DGGITQSPKYLFRKEGQNVTLSCEQNLNHDAMYWYRQDPGQGLRLIYYSQIVNDFQKGDIAEGYSVSREKKESFPLTVTSAQKNPTAFYLCASSSLAGGPLVRSPGELFFGEGSRLTVL.

The rearrangement links TRBV28 to TRBJ1-6; 7 bases align to TRBD1. The length of the CDR3 is 16 residues. In germline, CDR1 is MDHEN, CDR2 SYDVKM. The J segment lost 5 bases and the V segment lost 5 bases, leaving 9 bases of the junction unmatched. CDR3 residues: CASSPLETGNNSPLHF. The CDR3 DNA sequence: TGTGCCAGCAGTCCTCTTGAGACAGGGAATAATTCACCCCTCCACTTT.

The gene calls are TRBV21-1 and TRBJ2-1; TRBD2, as called in the table, went unchecked against the DNA. TRBV21-1 is noted as a pseudogene. The CDR3 is made up of 19 amino acids. The DNA of the CDR3 is TGTGCCAGCACCTCTCCCGGGCCCCGGAGCGGGAGGAGAAAGAATGAGCAGTTCTTC. Protein sequence: CASTSPGPRSGRRKNEQFF.

The chain uses TRBV6-2 or TRBV6-3 and TRBJ2-3; 7 nucleotides agree with TRBD2. CDR3 length equals 18 residues. J lost 2 bases, V lost 2 bases, and 13 bases had no gene match. Germline V CDR1 and CDR2: MNHEY, SVGEGT. The CDR3 loop reads CASSYRREFVSDTDTQYF. CDR3 nucleotide sequence: TGTGCCAGCAGTTACCGGCGGGAGTTTGTTTCAGACACAGATACGCAGTATTTT.

The chain has TRBV7-9 and TRBJ1-2; TRBD1 matches at 11 bases. The CDR3 totals 15 residues. Per germline, CDR1 SEHNR and CDR2 FQNEAQ (reference sequence). V lost 5 bases, J lost 5 bases, and 7 bases stayed unmatched. CDR3 residues: CASSPQGQGAYGYTF. CDR3 DNA sequence: TGTGCCAGCAGCCCACAAGGACAGGGGGCTTATGGCTACACCTTC.

The table lists this clone with a few counts. V and J are TRBV4-2 and TRBJ2-7, with 11 bases that match TRBD2. The V and J ends lost 4 bases and 5 bases, in that order; junction bases with no gene match: 7. CDR3 size: 15 residues. CDR1 is LGHNA and CDR2 is YNFKEQ in the germline V gene. The CDR3 region has the DNA TGTGCCAGCAGCCTTATACTAGCGGGAGTGAACGAGCAGTACTTC. As protein: CASSLILAGVNEQYF.

The V and J genes are TRBV6-6 and TRBJ2-7; the match to TRBD2 covers 10 bases. Per the germline V gene, CDR1 is MNHNY and CDR2 is SVGAGI (reference sequence). This CDR3 region has 16 residues. With 5 bases clipped from V and 6 bases from J, the junction kept 13 bases outside the gene matches. DNA of the CDR3: TGTGCCAGCAGTCCATCCCCCAGCGGGAGGGCTGCCGAGCAGTACTTC. Residues: CASSPSPSGRAAEQYF.

The chain uses TRBV5-1 and TRBJ2-3; no clear D. In germline, CDR1 is SGHRS, CDR2 YFSETQ. This CDR3 comprises 13 residues. V lost 0 bases, J lost 4 bases, and 6 bases lay in between. The CDR3 sequence is CASSLGHPDTQYF. In DNA, the CDR3 is TGCGCCAGCAGCTTGGGACATCCAGATACGCAGTATTTT.

The CDR3 region is CSVVWDRDEKLFF. CDR3 DNA: TGCAGCGTCGTTTGGGACAGGGACGAAAAACTGTTTTTT. The chain carries TRBV29-1 and TRBJ1-4, with 9 positions matching TRBD1. The germline V gene has CDR1 SQVTM and CDR2 ANQGSEA. The length of the CDR3 is 13 residues. V was pared by 6 bases and J by 8 bases, with 7 bases of the junction left unmatched.

The chain employs TRBV29-1 and TRBJ2-7, with 7 bases aligning to TRBD1. Germline V CDR1 and CDR2: SQVTM, ANQGSEA. After removal of 3 bases from V and 2 bases from J, the junction contained 4 bases not matched to a gene. The CDR3 spans 13 residues. The DNA for the CDR3 is TGCAGCGTTGAGGTAGGACAGGCCTACGAGCAGTACTTC. Amino acid sequence: CSVEVGQAYEQYF.

This clone was detected only once. The V and J genes are TRBV4-3 and TRBJ2-3, with D hard to call. V lost 5 bases and J lost 2, with 11 bases in between. This CDR3 spans 14 amino acids. Germline CDR1 LGHNA, CDR2 YSLEER. The DNA of the CDR3 is TGCGCCAGCAGCTCAGGTTATCCCACAGATACGCAGTATTTT. This encodes CASSSGYPTDTQYF.

This sequence joins TRBV27 and TRBJ2-7; D is perhaps TRBD1 (5 bases). This CDR3 comprises 15 residues. CDR1 MNHEY and CDR2 SMNVEV come from the germline V gene (reference sequence). V was trimmed by 6 bases and J by 2 bases, leaving 17 bases between them. The CDR3 here is CASRLTGTTAYEQYF. The CDR3 nucleotides read TGTGCCAGCAGACTAACAGGAACCACGGCCTACGAGCAGTACTTC.

The V and J genes are TRBV18 and TRBJ2-7, with TRBD1 identical over 12 bases. From germline, CDR1 is KGHSH and CDR2 LQKENI. The CDR3 is 16 amino acids. V lost 1 base to trimming and J lost 3 bases; unmatched junction nucleotides: 4. The CDR3 DNA sequence: TGTGCCAGCTCACCACAAGGGACAGGGGGCCTCTACGAGCAGTACTTC. Its protein is CASSPQGTGGLYEQYF.

The chain joins TRBV5-5 to TRBJ2-6; possibly TRBD1 for D (6 bases). V was shortened by 4 bases and J by 0 bases, with 17 bases between the two germline ends. The CDR3 has 18 residues. Germline CDR1 reads SGHKS; CDR2 reads YYEKEE (reference sequence). The CDR3 nucleotides are TGTGCCAGCAGCCTCTCAGGGGATGGGAGCTCTGGGGCCAACGTCCTGACTTTC. It specifies CASSLSGDGSSGANVLTF.

The chain couples TRBV7-8 to TRBJ2-7, with a possible D match to TRBD2 (6 bases). The CDR3 covers 14 residues. Trimming took off 3 bases at V and 3 bases at J, with 12 bases between the two ends. Germline V gives CDR1 SGHVS, CDR2 FQNEAQ. CDR3 sequence: CASSFPGLSYEQYF. The CDR3 DNA reads as TGTGCCAGCAGCTTTCCGGGACTTAGCTACGAGCAGTACTTC.

V gene TRBV28 combines with J gene TRBJ1-2, with TRBD1 identical over 7 bases. CDR1 is MDHEN, CDR2 SYDVKM, per germline. This CDR3 is built from 12 residues. With V trimmed by 6 bases and J by 7 bases, 5 bases remained unmatched. The CDR3 DNA reads as TGTGCCAGCAGAGACAGGGTGGGTGGCTACACCTTC. Translated, it gives CASRDRVGGYTF.

This clone is a singleton in its sample. The CDR3 region has the DNA TGTGCCAGCAGCTCCCAACAGGGGATGAACACTGAAGCTTTCTTT. Translation: CASSSQQGMNTEAFF. The rearrangement joins TRBV5-4 to TRBJ1-1; the match to TRBD1 covers 7 bases. The CDR3 loop spans 15 amino acids. V lost 3 bases to trimming and J lost 0 bases; unmatched junction nucleotides: 5. CDR1 SGHNT and CDR2 YYREEE come from the germline V gene (reference sequence).

This chain connects TRBV11-2 to TRBJ2-5; D is possibly TRBD1 (6 bases). CDR3 length: 14 amino acids. CDR1 is SGHAT, CDR2 FQNNGV, per germline. The germline V and J ends were trimmed by 6 bases and 3 bases, with 14 bases remaining between them. This CDR3 reads CASSRAGAKETQYF. CDR3 sequence (DNA): TGTGCCAGCAGTAGGGCAGGGGCGAAAGAGACCCAGTACTTC.

The chain is built from TRBV18 and TRBJ2-7; the D gene is possibly TRBD1 (6 bases). Per the germline V gene, CDR1 is KGHSH and CDR2 is LQKENI. V lost 3 bases, J lost 4 bases, and 7 bases lay in between. The CDR3 runs 12 residues. DNA of the CDR3: TGTGCCAGCTCACCCGGACAGTACGAGCAGTACTTC. Protein product: CASSPGQYEQYF.

This clone was seen once. The genes are TRBV30 and TRBJ2-7, with 8 bases matching TRBD1. J gave up 2 bases and V 4 bases, and 4 bases lay outside the gene matches. Germline assignment: CDR1 GTSNPN and CDR2 SVGIG (reference sequence). The length of the CDR3 is 13 residues. The CDR3 DNA follows: TGTGCCTGGATGGGGACAGGTACCTACGAGCAGTACTTC. Translating gives CAWMGTGTYEQYF.

This clone was detected only once. The chain links TRBV7-2 to TRBJ2-5, with D maybe TRBD2 (6 bases). From germline, CDR1 is SGHTA and CDR2 FQGNSA. This CDR3 has 19 amino acids. V was cut by 3 bases and J by 4 bases, with 27 bases left in between. The CDR3 reads CASSLTSWGRQGKGETQYF. CDR3 coding DNA: TGTGCCAGCAGCTTGACGAGTTGGGGGAGGCAAGGAAAGGGAGAGACCCAGTACTTC.

The J gene is TRBJ1-4, the V gene TRBV5-5; 7 nucleotides match TRBD1. The CDR3 sequence is 16 residues long. V trimming: 4 bases; J trimming: 2 bases; junction bases outside the gene matches: 8. Germline V CDR1 and CDR2: SGHKS, YYEKEE (reference sequence). The CDR3 spells CASSDGRGPTNEKLFF. DNA of the CDR3: TGTGCCAGCAGCGACGGTAGGGGGCCGACTAATGAAAAACTGTTTTTT.

This chain joins TRBV5-4 and TRBJ1-2, with D hard to call. With 0 bases removed from V and 5 bases from J, the gap between germline ends came to 8 bases. CDR3 length: 13 amino acids. Germline lookup yields CDR1 SGHNT and CDR2 YYREEE (reference sequence). This CDR3 is CASSLDRPYGYTF. The CDR3 region has the DNA TGTGCCAGCAGCTTGGACAGACCGTATGGCTACACCTTC.

CDR3 sequence (DNA): TGCGCCAGCAGCGAGCGGACCTCCTACGAGCAGTACTTC. Residues: CASSERTSYEQYF. The chain recombines TRBV5-1 with TRBJ2-7; D is perhaps TRBD2 (5 bases). V lost 4 bases to trimming and J lost 0 bases, with 8 bases between them. Germline V gene sequence: CDR1 SGHRS, CDR2 YFSETQ. The CDR3 extends over 13 amino acids.

The V call is TRBV28, the J call TRBJ1-5, with unresolved D. This CDR3 region has 14 residues. Trimming removed 4 bases from V and 0 bases from J, with 7 bases in between. Germline lookup yields CDR1 MDHEN and CDR2 SYDVKM. CDR3 DNA: TGTGCCAGCAGTTCCCCCAATAGCAATCAGCCCCAGCATTTT. It is translated as CASSSPNSNQPQHF.

The V gene is TRBV7-9, the J gene TRBJ2-7; 8 nucleotides match TRBD1. This CDR3 region has 14 residues. The junction had 3 bases not matched to a gene; V was cut back by 1 base and J by 4 bases. Germline CDR1 is SEHNR and CDR2 is FQNEAQ (reference sequence). CDR3 loop: CASSLDQGAYEQYF. The CDR3, as DNA: TGTGCCAGCAGCTTAGACCAGGGGGCTTACGAGCAGTACTTC.